This is a list of T cell receptor beta chains from one sample in a study of T cell clones after liver transplantation. Sequenced by immunoSEQ multiplex PCR; TCRdb stores in-frame clones only, minus some. Among roughly 70,000 clones listed, over 85% were seen once. Sequencing used CD4+ T cells from blood, obtained before liver transplant. The receptors derive from a human donor who received a liver transplant. Both conserved end residues are part of each CDR3. A D gene is named only where the DNA matches it firmly. A row's size may be missing; if present it is once, few, many or a size class.

J gene | CDR3 length | clone size | V gene | D gene | CDR3 protein | CDR3 DNA
TRBJ1-2 | 14 | few | TRBV28 | - | CASSPGEANYGYTF | TGTGCCAGCAGCCCGGGGGAGGCTAACTATGGCTACACCTTC
TRBJ2-3 | 14 | - | TRBV10-3 | - | CAISESQGADTQYF | TGTGCCATCAGTGAGTCTCAGGGAGCGGATACGCAGTATTTT
TRBJ1-2 | 14 | few | TRBV5-6 | - | CASSPIVRVYGYTF | TGTGCCAGCAGTCCAATAGTTAGGGTCTATGGCTACACCTTC
TRBJ2-2 | 15 | - | TRBV15 | - | CATSREGQNTGELFF | TGTGCCACCAGCAGAGAAGGACAGAACACCGGGGAGCTGTTTTTT
TRBJ2-5 | 15 | - | TRBV5-4 | TRBD1 | CASSARTGAQETQYF | TGTGCCAGCAGCGCAAGGACAGGGGCCCAAGAGACCCAGTACTTC
TRBJ2-7 | 19 | - | TRBV5-1 | TRBD1 | CASSLAPTDRNFLTYEQYF | TGCGCCAGCAGCTTGGCCCCGACGGACAGGAACTTTCTAACCTACGAGCAGTACTTC
TRBJ1-2 | 17 | - | TRBV19 | - | CASSIGGTQALYYGYTF | TGTGCCAGTAGTATAGGAGGGACGCAGGCCCTGTACTATGGCTACACCTTC
TRBJ1-4 | 17 | - | TRBV18 | - | CASSPQLPSATNEKLFF | TGTGCCAGCTCACCACAGTTGCCCTCTGCAACTAATGAAAAACTGTTTTTT
TRBJ2-2 | 15 | - | TRBV7-8 | TRBD2 | CASSSSGRNTGELFF | TGTGCCAGCAGCTCTAGCGGGAGGAACACCGGGGAGCTGTTTTTT
TRBJ2-7 | 14 | - | TRBV6-5 | - | CASSATPGTYEQYF | TGTGCCAGCAGCGCTACACCGGGAACCTACGAGCAGTACTTC
TRBJ2-1 | 15 | - | TRBV6-1 | TRBD2 | CASRESGISYNEQFF | TGTGCCAGCAGGGAAAGCGGGATCTCCTACAATGAGCAGTTCTTC
TRBJ2-1 | 15 | - | TRBV9 | - | CASSVLSRAYNEQFF | TGTGCCAGCAGCGTTCTCTCACGGGCCTACAATGAGCAGTTCTTC
TRBJ2-1 | 12 | few | TRBV2 | TRBD2 | CASREVAGEPFF | TGTGCCAGCAGAGAGGTAGCGGGAGAACCGTTCTTC
TRBJ1-2 | 15 | few | TRBV29-1 | - | CSAATDSPQARGYTF | TGCAGCGCCGCCACCGACAGTCCTCAGGCGAGGGGCTACACCTTC
TRBJ2-4 | 13 | - | TRBV11-2 | - | CASSSDREDIQYF | TGTGCCAGCAGCTCCGACAGGGAGGACATTCAGTACTTC
TRBJ2-3 | 11 | - | TRBV11-3 | - | CASLGTDTQYF | TGTGCCAGCCTGGGAACAGATACGCAGTATTTT
TRBJ2-5 | 14 | - | TRBV5-1 | - | CASSFSSGQETQYF | TGCGCCAGCAGCTTTAGTTCAGGACAAGAGACCCAGTACTTC
TRBJ1-1 | 15 | - | TRBV5-1 | - | CASSLESGKDTEAFF | TGCGCCAGCAGCTTGGAATCCGGGAAGGACACTGAAGCTTTCTTT
TRBJ1-3 | 15 | - | TRBV7-2 | - | CASSPQGTSGNTIYF | TGTGCCAGCAGCCCACAGGGTACCTCTGGAAACACCATATATTTT
TRBJ2-2 | 15 | - | TRBV7-7 | TRBD2 | CASSLGLGDTGELFF | TGTGCTAGCAGCTTAGGACTAGGGGACACCGGGGAGCTGTTTTTT
TRBJ2-7 | 16 | - | TRBV6-8 | TRBD1 | CASSLTYRGSPYEQYF | TGTGCCAGCAGTCTAACCTACAGGGGGTCTCCCTACGAGCAGTACTTC
TRBJ2-7 | 15 | - | TRBV11-3 | TRBD2 | CASSLGGLAGGEQYF | TGTGCCAGCAGCTTAGGAGGACTAGCGGGAGGGGAGCAGTACTTC
TRBJ1-2 | 17 | - | TRBV5-1 | TRBD1 | CASSPRTGSGTNYGYTF | TGCGCCAGCAGCCCCCGGACAGGGAGCGGGACTAACTATGGCTACACCTTC
TRBJ1-1 | 15 | - | TRBV11-3 | - | CASSLEGQKNTEAFF | TGTGCCAGCAGCTTAGAAGGTCAGAAGAACACTGAAGCTTTCTTT
TRBJ2-5 | 17 | - | TRBV23-1 | TRBD1 | CASSQTDRVCPQETQYF | TGCGCCAGCAGTCAAACGGACAGGGTATGTCCCCAAGAGACCCAGTACTTC
TRBJ1-3 | 16 | few | TRBV2 | - | CASSLAGARSGNTIYF | TGTGCCAGCAGCTTGGCAGGGGCCCGCTCTGGAAACACCATATATTTT
TRBJ1-2 | 11 | - | TRBV30 | - | CAWMSRGKVSF | TGTGCCTGGATGTCGCGCGGTAAAGTCTCCTTC
TRBJ2-5 | 15 | - | TRBV9 | - | CASSVDGTNEETQYF | TGTGCCAGCAGCGTAGATGGGACAAATGAAGAGACCCAGTACTTC
TRBJ2-3 | 15 | - | TRBV11-3 | TRBD2 | CASKGLAGVTDTQYF | TGTGCCAGCAAAGGACTAGCGGGAGTAACAGATACGCAGTATTTT
TRBJ1-2 | 14 | - | TRBV6-1 | - | CASSDFGTGYGYTF | TGTGCCAGCAGTGATTTCGGGACGGGCTATGGCTACACCTTC
TRBJ2-5 | 17 | - | TRBV28 | TRBD2 | CASSPGAGTPREGTQYF | TGTGCCAGCAGTCCCGGGGCGGGGACCCCACGGGAGGGGACCCAGTACTTC
TRBJ2-1 | 15 | - | TRBV4-3 | - | CASSQDQQSYNEQFF | TGCGCCAGCAGCCAAGATCAGCAAAGCTACAATGAGCAGTTCTTC
TRBJ1-5 | 16 | - | TRBV6-1 | - | CASSEAGGYSNQPQHF | TGTGCCAGCAGTGAAGCAGGCGGTTATAGCAATCAGCCCCAGCATTTT
TRBJ2-2 | 12 | - | TRBV2 | - | CASGIGTGELFF | TGTGCCAGCGGGATCGGCACCGGGGAGCTGTTTTTT
TRBJ2-1 | 18 | - | TRBV28 | - | CASSTPGGGRELINEQFF | TGTGCCAGCAGTACTCCAGGGGGCGGGCGGGAGCTTATCAATGAGCAGTTCTTC